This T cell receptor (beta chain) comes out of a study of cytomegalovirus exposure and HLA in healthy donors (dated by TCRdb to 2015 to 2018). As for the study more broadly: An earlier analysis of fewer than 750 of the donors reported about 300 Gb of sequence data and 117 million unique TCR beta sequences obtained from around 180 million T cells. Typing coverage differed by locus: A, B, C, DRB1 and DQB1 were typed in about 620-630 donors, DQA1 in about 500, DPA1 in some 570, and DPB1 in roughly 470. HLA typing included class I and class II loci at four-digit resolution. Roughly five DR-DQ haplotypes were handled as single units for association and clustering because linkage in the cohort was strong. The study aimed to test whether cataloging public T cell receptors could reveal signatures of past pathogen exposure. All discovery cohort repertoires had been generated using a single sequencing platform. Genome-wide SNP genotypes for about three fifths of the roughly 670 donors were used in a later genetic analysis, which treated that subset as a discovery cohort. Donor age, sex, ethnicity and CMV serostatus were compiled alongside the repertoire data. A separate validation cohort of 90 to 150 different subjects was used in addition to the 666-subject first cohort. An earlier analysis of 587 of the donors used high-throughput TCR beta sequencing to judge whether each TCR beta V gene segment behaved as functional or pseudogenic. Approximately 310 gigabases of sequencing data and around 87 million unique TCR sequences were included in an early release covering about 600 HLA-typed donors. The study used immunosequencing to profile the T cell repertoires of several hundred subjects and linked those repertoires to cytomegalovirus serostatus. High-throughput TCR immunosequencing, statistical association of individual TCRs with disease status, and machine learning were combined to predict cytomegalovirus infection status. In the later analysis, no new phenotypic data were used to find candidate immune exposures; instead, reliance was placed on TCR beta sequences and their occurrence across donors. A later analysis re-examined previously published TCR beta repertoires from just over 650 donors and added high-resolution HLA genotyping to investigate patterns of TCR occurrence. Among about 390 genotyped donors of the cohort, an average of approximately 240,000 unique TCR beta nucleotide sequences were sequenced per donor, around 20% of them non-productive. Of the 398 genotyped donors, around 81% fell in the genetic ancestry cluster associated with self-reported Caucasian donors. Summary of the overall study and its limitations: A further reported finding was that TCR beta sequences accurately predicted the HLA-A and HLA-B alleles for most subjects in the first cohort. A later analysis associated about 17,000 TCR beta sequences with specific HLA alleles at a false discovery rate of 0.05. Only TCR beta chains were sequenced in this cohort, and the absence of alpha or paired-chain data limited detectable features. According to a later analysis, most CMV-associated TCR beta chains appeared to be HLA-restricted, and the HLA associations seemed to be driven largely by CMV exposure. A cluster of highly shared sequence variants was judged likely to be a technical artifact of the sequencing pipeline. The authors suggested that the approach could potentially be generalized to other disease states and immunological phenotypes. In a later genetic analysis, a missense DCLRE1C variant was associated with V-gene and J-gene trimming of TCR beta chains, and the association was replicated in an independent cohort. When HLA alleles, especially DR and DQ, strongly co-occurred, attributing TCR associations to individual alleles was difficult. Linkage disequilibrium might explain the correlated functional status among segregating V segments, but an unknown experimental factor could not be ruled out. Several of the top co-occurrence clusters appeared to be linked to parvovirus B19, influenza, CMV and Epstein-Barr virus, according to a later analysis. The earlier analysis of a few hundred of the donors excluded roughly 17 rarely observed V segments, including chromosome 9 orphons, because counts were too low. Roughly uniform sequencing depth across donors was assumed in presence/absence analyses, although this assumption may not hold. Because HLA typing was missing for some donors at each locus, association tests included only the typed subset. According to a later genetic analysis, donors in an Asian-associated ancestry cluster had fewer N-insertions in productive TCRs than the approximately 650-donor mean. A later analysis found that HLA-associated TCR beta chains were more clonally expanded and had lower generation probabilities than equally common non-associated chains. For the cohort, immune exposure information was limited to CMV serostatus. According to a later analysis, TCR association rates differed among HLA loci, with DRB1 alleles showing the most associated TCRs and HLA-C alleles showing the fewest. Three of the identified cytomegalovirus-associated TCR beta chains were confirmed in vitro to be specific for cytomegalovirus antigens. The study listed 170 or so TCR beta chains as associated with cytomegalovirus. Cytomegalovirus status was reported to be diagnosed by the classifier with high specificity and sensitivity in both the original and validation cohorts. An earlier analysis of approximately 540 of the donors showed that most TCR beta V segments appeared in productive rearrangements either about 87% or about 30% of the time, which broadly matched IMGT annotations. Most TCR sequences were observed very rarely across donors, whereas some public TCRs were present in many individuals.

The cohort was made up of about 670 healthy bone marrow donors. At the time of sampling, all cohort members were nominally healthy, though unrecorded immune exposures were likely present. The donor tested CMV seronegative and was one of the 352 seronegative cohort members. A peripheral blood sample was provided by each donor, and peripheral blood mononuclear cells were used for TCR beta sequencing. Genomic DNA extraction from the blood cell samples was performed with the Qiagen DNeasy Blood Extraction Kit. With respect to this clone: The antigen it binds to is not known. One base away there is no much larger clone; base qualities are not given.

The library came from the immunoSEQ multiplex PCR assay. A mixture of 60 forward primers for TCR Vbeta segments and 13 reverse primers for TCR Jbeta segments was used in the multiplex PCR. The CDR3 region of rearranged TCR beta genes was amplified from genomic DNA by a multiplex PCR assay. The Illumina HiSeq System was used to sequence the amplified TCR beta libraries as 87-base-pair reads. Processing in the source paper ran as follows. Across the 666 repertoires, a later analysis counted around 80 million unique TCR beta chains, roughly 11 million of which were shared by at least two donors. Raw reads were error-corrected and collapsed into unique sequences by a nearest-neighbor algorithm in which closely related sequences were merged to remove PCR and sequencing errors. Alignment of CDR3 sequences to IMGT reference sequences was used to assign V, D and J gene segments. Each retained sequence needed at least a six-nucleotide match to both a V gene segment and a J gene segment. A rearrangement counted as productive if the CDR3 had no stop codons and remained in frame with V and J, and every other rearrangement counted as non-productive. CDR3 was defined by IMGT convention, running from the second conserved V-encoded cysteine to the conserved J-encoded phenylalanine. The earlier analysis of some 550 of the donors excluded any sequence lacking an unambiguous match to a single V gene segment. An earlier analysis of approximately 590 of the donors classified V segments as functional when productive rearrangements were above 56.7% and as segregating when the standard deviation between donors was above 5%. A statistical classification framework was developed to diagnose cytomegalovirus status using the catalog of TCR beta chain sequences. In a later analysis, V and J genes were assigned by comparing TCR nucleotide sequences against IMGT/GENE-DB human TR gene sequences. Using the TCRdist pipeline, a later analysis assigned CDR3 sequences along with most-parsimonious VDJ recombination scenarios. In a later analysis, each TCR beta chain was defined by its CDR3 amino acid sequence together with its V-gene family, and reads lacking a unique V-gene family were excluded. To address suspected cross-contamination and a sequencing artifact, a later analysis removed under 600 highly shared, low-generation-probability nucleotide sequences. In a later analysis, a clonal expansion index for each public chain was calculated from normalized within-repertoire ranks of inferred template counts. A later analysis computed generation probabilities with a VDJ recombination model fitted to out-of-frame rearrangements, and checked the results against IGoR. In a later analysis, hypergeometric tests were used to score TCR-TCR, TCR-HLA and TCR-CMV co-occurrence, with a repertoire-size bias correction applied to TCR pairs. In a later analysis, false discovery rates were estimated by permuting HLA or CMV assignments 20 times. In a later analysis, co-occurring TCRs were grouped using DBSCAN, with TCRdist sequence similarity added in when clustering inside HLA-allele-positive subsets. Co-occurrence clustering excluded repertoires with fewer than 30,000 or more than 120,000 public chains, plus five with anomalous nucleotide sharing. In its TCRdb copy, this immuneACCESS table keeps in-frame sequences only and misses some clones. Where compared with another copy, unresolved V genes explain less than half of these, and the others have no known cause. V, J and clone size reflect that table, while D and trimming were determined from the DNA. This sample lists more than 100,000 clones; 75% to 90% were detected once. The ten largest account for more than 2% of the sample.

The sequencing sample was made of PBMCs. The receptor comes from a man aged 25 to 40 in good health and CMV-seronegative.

The CDR3 here reads CASSPQDRGLTDTQYF. The nucleotide sequence is TGTGCCAGCAGCCCCCAGGACAGGGGTCTCACAGATACGCAGTATTTT. The chain is assembled from TRBV9 and TRBJ2-3; 9 nucleotides in the junction match TRBD1. Including the terminal cysteine and phenylalanine, the CDR3 comprises 16 residues. Only the CDR3 portion is preserved as DNA: 48 bases, with reading frame beginning at the first base. CDR1 and CDR2, looked up from the germline V gene, are SGDLS and YYNGEE. At the junction V is shortened by 4 bases and J by 2 bases; bases outside the gene matches: 8.